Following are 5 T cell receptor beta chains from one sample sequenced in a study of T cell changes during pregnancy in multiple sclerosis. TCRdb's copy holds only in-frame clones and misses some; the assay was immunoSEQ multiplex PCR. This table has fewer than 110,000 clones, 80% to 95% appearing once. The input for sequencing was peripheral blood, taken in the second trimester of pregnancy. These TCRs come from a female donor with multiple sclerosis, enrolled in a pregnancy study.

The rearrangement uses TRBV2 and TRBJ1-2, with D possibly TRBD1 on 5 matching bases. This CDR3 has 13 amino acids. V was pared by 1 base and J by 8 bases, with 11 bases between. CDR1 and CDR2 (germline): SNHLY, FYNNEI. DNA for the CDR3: TGTGCCAGCAGTGAAGGGCAGGGCGGAGGCTACACCTTC. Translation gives CASSEGQGGGYTF.

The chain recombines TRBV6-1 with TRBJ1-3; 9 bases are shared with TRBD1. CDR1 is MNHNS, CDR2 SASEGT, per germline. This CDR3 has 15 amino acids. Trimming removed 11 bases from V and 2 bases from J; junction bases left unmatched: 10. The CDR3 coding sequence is TGTGCCGGCGGGAAGGGGACAGGGCCTGGAAACACCATATATTTT. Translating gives CAGGKGTGPGNTIYF.

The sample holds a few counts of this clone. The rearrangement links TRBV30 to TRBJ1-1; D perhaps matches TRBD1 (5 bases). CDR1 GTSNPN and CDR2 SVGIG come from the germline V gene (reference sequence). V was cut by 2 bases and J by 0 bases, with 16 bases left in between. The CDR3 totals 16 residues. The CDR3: CAWSRWGGPMNTEAFF. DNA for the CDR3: TGTGCCTGGAGTCGTTGGGGGGGACCTATGAACACTGAAGCTTTCTTT.

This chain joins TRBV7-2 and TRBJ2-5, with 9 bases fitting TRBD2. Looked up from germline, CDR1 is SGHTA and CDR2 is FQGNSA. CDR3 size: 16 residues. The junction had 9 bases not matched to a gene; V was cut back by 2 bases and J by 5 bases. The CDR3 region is CASSLLVSGRAETQYF. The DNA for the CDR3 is TGTGCCAGCAGCTTATTAGTTAGCGGGAGAGCTGAGACCCAGTACTTC.

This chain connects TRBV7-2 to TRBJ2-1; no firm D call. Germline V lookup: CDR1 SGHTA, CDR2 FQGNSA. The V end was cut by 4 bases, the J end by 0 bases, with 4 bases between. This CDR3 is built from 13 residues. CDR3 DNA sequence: TGTGCCAGCAGCTCCGGCTCCTACAATGAGCAGTTCTTC. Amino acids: CASSSGSYNEQFF.